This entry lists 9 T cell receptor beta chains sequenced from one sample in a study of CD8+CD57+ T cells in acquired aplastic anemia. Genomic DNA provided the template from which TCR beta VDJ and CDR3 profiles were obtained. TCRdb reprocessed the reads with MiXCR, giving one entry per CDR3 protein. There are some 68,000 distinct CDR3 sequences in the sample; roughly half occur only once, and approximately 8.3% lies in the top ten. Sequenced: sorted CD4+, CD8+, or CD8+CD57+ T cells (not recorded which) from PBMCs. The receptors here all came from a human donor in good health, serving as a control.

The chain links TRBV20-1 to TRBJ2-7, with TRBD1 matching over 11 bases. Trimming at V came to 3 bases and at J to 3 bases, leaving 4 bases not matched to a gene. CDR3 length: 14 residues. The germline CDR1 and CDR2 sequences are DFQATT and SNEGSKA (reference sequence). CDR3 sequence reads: CSARPGTGGYEQYF. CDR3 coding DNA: TGCAGTGCTAGGCCCGGGACAGGGGGCTACGAGCAGTACTTC.

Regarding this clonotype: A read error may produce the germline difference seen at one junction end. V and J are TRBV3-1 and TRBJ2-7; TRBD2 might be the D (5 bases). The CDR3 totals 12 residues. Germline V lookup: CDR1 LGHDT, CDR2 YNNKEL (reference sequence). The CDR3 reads CASSQARGEQYF. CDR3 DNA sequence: TGTGCCAGCAGTCAAGCCCGGGGCGAGCAGTACTTC.

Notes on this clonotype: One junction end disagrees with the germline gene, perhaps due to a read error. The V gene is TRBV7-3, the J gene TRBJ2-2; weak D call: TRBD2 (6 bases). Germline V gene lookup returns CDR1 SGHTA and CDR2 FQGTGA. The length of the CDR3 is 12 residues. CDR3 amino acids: CASNGEAGELFF. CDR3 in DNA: TGCGCCAGCAACGGGGAGGCCGGGGAGCTGTTTTTT.

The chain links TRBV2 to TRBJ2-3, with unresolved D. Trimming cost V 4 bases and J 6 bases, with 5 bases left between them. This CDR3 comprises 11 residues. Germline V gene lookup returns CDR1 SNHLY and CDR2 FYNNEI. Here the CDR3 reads CASSVGDTQYF. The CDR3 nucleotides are TGTGCCAGCAGTGTGGGGGATACGCAGTATTTT. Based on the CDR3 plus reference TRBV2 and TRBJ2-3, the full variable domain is EPEVTQTPSHQVTQMGQEVILRCVPISNHLYFYWYRQILGQKVEFLVSFYNNEISEKSEIFDDQFSVERPDGSNFTLKIRSTKLEDSAMYFCASSVGDTQYFGPGTRLTVL.

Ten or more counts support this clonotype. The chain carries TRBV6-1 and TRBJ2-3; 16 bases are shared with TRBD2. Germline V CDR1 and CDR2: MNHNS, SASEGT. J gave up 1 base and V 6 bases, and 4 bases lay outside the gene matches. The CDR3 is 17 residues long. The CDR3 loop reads CASRGLAGGPGTDTQYF. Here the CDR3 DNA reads TGTGCCAGCAGGGGACTAGCGGGGGGGCCTGGCACAGATACGCAGTATTTT.

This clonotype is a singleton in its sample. The CDR3 is CASSPGTGVYGYTF. The CDR3 coding sequence is TGTGCCAGTAGTCCCGGGACAGGGGTTTACGGCTACACCTTC. The V gene is TRBV19, the J gene TRBJ1-2; 10 bases are shared with TRBD1. With 5 bases clipped from V and 8 bases from J, the junction kept 8 bases outside the gene matches. Germline V gene data show CDR1 as LNHDA and CDR2 as SQIVND (reference sequence). The CDR3 runs 14 residues.

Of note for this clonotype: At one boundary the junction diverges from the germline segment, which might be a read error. The CDR3 spells CASAARWTTGNEQFF. CDR3 coding DNA: TGTGCCAGCGCCGCCCGATGGACAACCGGGAATGAACAGTTCTTC. The J gene is TRBJ2-1, the V gene TRBV2, with D possibly called TRBD1 or TRBD2 (5 bases each). The germline CDR1 and CDR2 sequences are SNHLY and FYNNEI. The CDR3 extends over 15 amino acids.

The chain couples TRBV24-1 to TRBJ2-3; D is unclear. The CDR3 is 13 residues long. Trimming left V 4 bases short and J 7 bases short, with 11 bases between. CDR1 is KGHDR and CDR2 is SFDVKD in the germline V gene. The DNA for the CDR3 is TGTGCCACCAGTGACTCAACCTTTAATACGCAGTATTTT. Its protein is CATSDSTFNTQYF.

The CDR3 loop reads CAISDQTGGNQPQHF. CDR3 coding DNA: TGTGCCATCAGTGACCAAACAGGTGGGAATCAGCCCCAGCATTTT. The chain carries TRBV10-3 and TRBJ1-5, with D perhaps TRBD1 (5 bases). CDR3 length: 15 amino acids. The germline V and J ends were trimmed by 3 bases and 4 bases, with 13 bases remaining between them. Per the germline V gene, CDR1 is ENHRY and CDR2 is SYGVKD.